Given below is one TCR beta chain in context. Its cognate antigen is unknown. Sequencing was performed with immunoSEQ multiplex PCR; in TCRdb, only in-frame clones are kept and a portion is missing. The sample records 170,000 or so clones, 85% being singletons. The CDR3 sequence is 13 residues long. The germline CDR1 and CDR2 sequences are SQVTM and ANQGSEA. Trimming at V came to 4 bases and at J to 1 base, leaving 2 bases not matched to a gene. The source of the sample is a study of cytomegalovirus exposure and HLA in healthy donors. Study at large: A subsequent analysis stated that the 120 validation repertoires were run on the same platform as the roughly 710 first-cohort repertoires. Points from the study as a whole: Researchers counted 164 TCR beta chains as cytomegalovirus-associated. Accounts indicate the classifier identified cytomegalovirus status with strong specificity and sensitivity.

The chain combines TRBV29-1 with TRBJ2-3; 7 bases map to TRBD1. This clonotype was obtained from a man aged 18 to 30 in good health and CMV-seropositive. Sequencing was done on a sample of PBMCs. CDR3 DNA: TGCAGCGTTGTCACAGGGGGCACAGATACGCAGTATTTT. It specifies CSVVTGGTDTQYF.